The clone carrying this T cell receptor (beta chain) came up many times. Its antigen is unknown. TCRdb ran MiXCR on the RT-PCR reads and lists one entry per CDR3 protein. The table shows 860,000 or so distinct CDR3 sequences, with about 20% occurring only once. This CDR3 is 16 amino acids long. CDR1 and CDR2 from the germline V gene are SGHVS and FQNEAQ. V lost 1 base to trimming and J lost 1 base; unmatched junction nucleotides: 5. These data originate in a study of response to subunit inactivated influenza vaccine. General study findings and limits: Each seasonal influenza vaccination recruits few new T cells, the authors suggested.

Sequenced here: PBMCs from blood, sampled 4 to 6 days after vaccination. The sequence came from a man aged 50 to 60 who received an inactivated influenza vaccine. The J gene is TRBJ2-5, the V gene TRBV7-8; 8 nucleotides agree with TRBD2. CDR3 sequence: CASSLVGLALQETQYF. The CDR3, as DNA: TGTGCCAGCAGCTTAGTAGGACTAGCACTCCAAGAGACCCAGTACTTC.